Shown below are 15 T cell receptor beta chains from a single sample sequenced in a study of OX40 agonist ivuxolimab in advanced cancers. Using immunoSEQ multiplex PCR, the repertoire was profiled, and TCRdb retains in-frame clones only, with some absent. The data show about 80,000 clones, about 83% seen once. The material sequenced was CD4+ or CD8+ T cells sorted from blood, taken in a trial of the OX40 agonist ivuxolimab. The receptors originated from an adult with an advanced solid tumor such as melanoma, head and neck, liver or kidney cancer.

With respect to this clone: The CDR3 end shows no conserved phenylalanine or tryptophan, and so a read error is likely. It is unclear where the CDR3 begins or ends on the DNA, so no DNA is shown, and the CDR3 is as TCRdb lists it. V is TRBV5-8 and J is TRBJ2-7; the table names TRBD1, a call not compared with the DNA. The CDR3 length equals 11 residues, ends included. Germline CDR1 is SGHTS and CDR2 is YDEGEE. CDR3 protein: CASSLEMAFIS.

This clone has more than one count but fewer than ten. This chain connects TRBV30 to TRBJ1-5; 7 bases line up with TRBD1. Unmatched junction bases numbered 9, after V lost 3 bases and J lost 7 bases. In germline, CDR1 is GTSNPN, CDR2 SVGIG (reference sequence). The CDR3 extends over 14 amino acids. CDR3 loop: CAWSEGTVRQPQHF. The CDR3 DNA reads TGTGCCTGGAGCGAAGGGACAGTTCGGCAGCCCCAGCATTTT.

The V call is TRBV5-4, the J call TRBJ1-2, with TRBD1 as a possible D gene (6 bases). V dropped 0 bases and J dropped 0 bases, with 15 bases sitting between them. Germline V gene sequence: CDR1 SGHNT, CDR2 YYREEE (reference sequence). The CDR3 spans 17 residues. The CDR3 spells CASSLVGWPGANYGYTF. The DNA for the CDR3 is TGTGCCAGCAGCTTGGTCGGGTGGCCAGGGGCTAACTATGGCTACACCTTC. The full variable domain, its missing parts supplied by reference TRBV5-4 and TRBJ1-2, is ETGVTQSPTHLIKTRGQQVTLRCSSQSGHNTVSWYQQALGQGPQFIFQYYREEENGRGNFPPRFSGLQFPNYSSELNVNALELDDSALYLCASSLVGWPGANYGYTFGSGTRLTVV.

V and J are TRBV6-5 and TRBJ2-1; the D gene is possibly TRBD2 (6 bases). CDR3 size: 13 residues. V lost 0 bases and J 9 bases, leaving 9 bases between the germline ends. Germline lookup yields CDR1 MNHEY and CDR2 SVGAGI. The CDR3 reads CASSYSRGSEQFF. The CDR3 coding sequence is TGTGCCAGCAGTTACTCGCGGGGAAGTGAGCAGTTCTTC.

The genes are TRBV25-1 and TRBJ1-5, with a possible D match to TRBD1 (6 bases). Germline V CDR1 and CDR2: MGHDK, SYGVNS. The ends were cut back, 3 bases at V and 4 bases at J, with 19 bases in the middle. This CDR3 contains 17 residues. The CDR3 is CASSDSAGVYGNQPQHF. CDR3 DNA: TGTGCCAGCAGTGATTCCGCAGGGGTATACGGTAATCAGCCCCAGCATTTT.

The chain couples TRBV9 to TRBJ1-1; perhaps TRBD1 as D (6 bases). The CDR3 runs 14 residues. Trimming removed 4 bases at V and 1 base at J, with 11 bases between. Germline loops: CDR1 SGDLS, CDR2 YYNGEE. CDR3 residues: CASSLTGQNTEAFF. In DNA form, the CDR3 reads TGTGCCAGCAGCTTAACGGGACAGAACACTGAAGCTTTCTTT.

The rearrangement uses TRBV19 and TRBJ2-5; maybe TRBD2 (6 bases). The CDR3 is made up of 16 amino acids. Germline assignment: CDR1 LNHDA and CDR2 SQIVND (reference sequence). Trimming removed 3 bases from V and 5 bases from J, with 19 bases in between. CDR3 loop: CASSMDGLNYGETQYF. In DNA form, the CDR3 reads TGTGCCAGTAGTATGGACGGACTAAACTACGGGGAGACCCAGTACTTC.

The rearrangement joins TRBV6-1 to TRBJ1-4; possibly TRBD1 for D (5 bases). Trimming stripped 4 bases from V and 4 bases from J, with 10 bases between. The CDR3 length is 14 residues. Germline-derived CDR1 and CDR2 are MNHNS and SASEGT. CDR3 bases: TGTGCCAGCAGTGCTGGACATAGTAATGAAAAACTGTTTTTT. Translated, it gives CASSAGHSNEKLFF.

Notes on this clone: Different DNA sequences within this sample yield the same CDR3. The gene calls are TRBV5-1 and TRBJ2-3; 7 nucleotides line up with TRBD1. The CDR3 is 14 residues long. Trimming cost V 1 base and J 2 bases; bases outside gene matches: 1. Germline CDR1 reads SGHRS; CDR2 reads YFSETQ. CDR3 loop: CASSLQGDTDTQYF. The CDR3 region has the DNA TGCGCCAGCAGCTTGCAGGGGGACACAGATACGCAGTATTTT.

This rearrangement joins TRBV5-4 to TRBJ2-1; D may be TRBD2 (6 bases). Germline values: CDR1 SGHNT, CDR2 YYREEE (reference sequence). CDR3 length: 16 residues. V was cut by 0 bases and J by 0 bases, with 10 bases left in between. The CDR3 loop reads CASSLGLGSSYNEQFF. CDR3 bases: TGTGCCAGCAGCTTGGGACTAGGAAGCTCCTACAATGAGCAGTTCTTC.

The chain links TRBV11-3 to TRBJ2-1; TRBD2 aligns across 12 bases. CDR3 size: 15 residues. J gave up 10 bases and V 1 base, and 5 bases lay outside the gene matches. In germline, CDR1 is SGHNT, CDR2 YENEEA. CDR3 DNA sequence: TGTGCCAGCAGCTTAGCTAGCGGGGGGGCCGAAGAGCAGTTCTTC. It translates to CASSLASGGAEEQFF.

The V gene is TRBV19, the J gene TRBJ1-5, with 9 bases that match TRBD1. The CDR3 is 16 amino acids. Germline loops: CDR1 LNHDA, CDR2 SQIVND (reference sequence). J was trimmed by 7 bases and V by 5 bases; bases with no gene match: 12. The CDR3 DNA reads TGTGCCAGTAGTCCCCAAACGACAGGGGGGCGCCAGCCCCAGCATTTT. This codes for CASSPQTTGGRQPQHF.

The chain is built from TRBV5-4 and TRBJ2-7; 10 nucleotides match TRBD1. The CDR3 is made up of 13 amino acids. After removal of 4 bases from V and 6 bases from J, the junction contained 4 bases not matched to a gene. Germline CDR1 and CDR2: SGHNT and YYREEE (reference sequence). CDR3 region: CASSRDRGGEQYF. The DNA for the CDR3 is TGTGCCAGCAGCAGGGACAGGGGAGGCGAGCAGTACTTC.

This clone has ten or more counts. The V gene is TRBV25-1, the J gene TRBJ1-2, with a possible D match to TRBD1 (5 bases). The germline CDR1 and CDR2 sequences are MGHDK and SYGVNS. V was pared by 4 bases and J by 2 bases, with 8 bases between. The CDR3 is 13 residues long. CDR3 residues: CASSVWGNYGYTF. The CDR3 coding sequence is TGTGCCAGCAGTGTTTGGGGGAACTATGGCTACACCTTC.

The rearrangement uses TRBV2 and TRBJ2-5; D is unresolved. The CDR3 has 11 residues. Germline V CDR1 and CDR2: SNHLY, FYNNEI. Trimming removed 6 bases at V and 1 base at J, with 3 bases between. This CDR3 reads CASRGQETQYF. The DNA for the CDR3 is TGTGCCAGCAGGGGCCAAGAGACCCAGTACTTC. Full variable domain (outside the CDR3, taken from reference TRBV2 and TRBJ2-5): EPEVTQTPSHQVTQMGQEVILRCVPISNHLYFYWYRQILGQKVEFLVSFYNNEISEKSEIFDDQFSVERPDGSNFTLKIRSTKLEDSAMYFCASRGQETQYFGPGTRLLVL.